These T cell receptor beta chains were read from a single sample in a study of cytomegalovirus exposure and HLA in healthy donors. Sequencing was performed with immunoSEQ multiplex PCR; in TCRdb, only in-frame clones are kept and a portion is missing. The data show about 130,000 clones, around 79% seen once. What was sequenced was PBMCs. These receptors all stem from a woman in her thirties or forties in good health and CMV-seropositive. Both conserved end residues are part of each CDR3. The D gene is left open where the match is weak. Clone size is shown for a subset of rows, as once, few, many or a class of expanded clone.

clone_size d_call j_call cdr3_length v_call cdr3_aa cdr3_nt
. . TRBJ2-1 11 TRBV30 CAWSQGSEQFF TGTGCCTGGAGTCAGGGGAGTGAGCAGTTCTTC
. . TRBJ2-7 16 TRBV5-1 CASSPRVGQTSYEQYF TGCGCCAGCAGCCCCCGCGTAGGACAGACCTCCTACGAGCAGTACTTC
. . TRBJ1-1 14 TRBV4-2 CASSQDRLITEAFF TGTGCCAGCAGCCAAGACAGGTTAATCACTGAAGCTTTCTTT
. TRBD1 TRBJ1-5 14 TRBV5-1 CASSLVGGDQPQHF TGCGCCAGCAGCTTGGTAGGGGGCGATCAGCCCCAGCATTTT
. . TRBJ2-6 15 TRBV19 CASSIFESGANVLTF TGTGCCAGTAGTATCTTTGAGTCTGGGGCCAACGTCCTGACTTTC
. TRBD1 TRBJ1-2 16 TRBV9 CASSQGQATSNYGYTF TGTGCCAGCAGCCAGGGACAGGCAACCTCTAACTATGGCTACACCTTC
. TRBD1 TRBJ1-5 16 TRBV7-2 CASSRQGMSSNQPQHF TGTGCCAGCAGCCGACAGGGTATGTCGAGCAATCAGCCCCAGCATTTT
. TRBD2 TRBJ2-5 13 TRBV30 CAWNSLAGVTQYF TGTGCCTGGAATTCACTAGCGGGGGTGACCCAGTACTTC
. . TRBJ2-2 14 TRBV28 CASSPTGYTGELFF TGTGCCAGCAGTCCTACAGGGTACACCGGGGAGCTGTTTTTT
. TRBD1 TRBJ1-2 15 TRBV19 CASKPGQGGDYGYTF TGTGCCAGTAAGCCGGGACAGGGAGGCGACTATGGCTACACCTTC
. . TRBJ2-5 16 TRBV7-2 CASSQLTGQFQETQYF TGTGCCAGCAGCCAACTAACCGGACAGTTCCAAGAGACCCAGTACTTC
few . TRBJ1-1 12 TRBV29-1 CSGVRVNTEAFF TGCAGCGGCGTGAGAGTGAACACTGAAGCTTTCTTT
few TRBD2 TRBJ2-2 15 TRBV10-3 CAIRDSGRRTGELFF TGTGCCATCAGAGATAGCGGGAGACGGACCGGGGAGCTGTTTTTT
. TRBD2 TRBJ2-1 13 TRBV5-1 CASSLRDYHEQFF TGCGCCAGCAGCTTACGGGACTACCATGAGCAGTTCTTC
. . TRBJ2-3 15 TRBV7-9 CANSGDWGVTDTQYF TGTGCCAACAGCGGAGACTGGGGGGTCACAGATACGCAGTATTTT
. . TRBJ2-7 16 TRBV27 CASSLIRGPSSYEQYF TGTGCCAGCAGTTTAATTCGCGGTCCTAGCTCCTACGAGCAGTACTTC
. . TRBJ1-2 14 TRBV6-1 CASSEVGARYGYTF TGTGCCAGCAGTGAAGTGGGGGCGCGCTATGGCTACACCTTC
few TRBD2 TRBJ2-7 12 TRBV5-5 CASSLGGGEQYF TGTGCCAGCAGCTTGGGCGGGGGCGAGCAGTACTTC
. . TRBJ1-2 20 TRBV19 CASRLGGNLLRRAPKNGYTF TGTGCCAGTAGGCTGGGAGGGAATCTCCTCCGAAGGGCTCCGAAGAATGGCTACACCTTC
. TRBD1 TRBJ2-2 15 TRBV19 CASKGGQGGTGELFF TGTGCCAGTAAGGGAGGACAGGGGGGCACCGGGGAGCTGTTTTTT
once TRBD2 TRBJ2-5 18 TRBV9 CASSVVPSTSGVGETQYF TGTGCCAGCAGCGTCGTGCCCTCGACTAGCGGAGTGGGGGAGACCCAGTACTTC
. . TRBJ1-5 15 TRBV2 CASSESTSSNQPQHF TGTGCCAGCAGTGAATCAACATCTAGCAATCAGCCCCAGCATTTT